Listed below are T cell receptor beta chains from one sample, sequenced in a study of cytomegalovirus exposure and HLA in healthy donors. TCRdb's copy holds only in-frame clones and misses some; the assay was immunoSEQ multiplex PCR. The sample gives about 160,000 clones, 65% to 80% of which show up once; 2% to 2.5% is in the top ten. Source material: PBMCs. The origin of the receptors is a female donor in good health and CMV-seronegative. Both conserved end residues are part of each CDR3. A D gene is named only where the DNA matches it firmly. Some rows have no size entry. The others give once, few or many, or a class for an expanded clone.

size | D | J | V | DNA | CDR3
- | - | TRBJ1-2 | TRBV5-4 | TGTGCCAGCAGCTCCTACCTTTTACCCCATGGCTACACCTTC | CASSSYLLPHGYTF
- | TRBD1 | TRBJ1-2 | TRBV30 | TGTGCCTGGAGTGTAACAGGGGCCGGCTACACCTTC | CAWSVTGAGYTF
- | TRBD2 | TRBJ2-1 | TRBV28 | TGTGCCAGCAGTTTGAGCGGGGGTTCCTCCTACAATGAGCAGTTCTTC | CASSLSGGSSYNEQFF
- | TRBD2 | TRBJ2-3 | TRBV4-2 | TGTGCCAGCAGCCCCCGGGGGCGGGGGGACACAGATACGCAGTATTTT | CASSPRGRGDTDTQYF
few | - | TRBJ1-2 | TRBV5-1 | TGCGCCAGCAGCCCGGCGGGGGGCGGCTACACCTTC | CASSPAGGGYTF
- | TRBD1 | TRBJ1-1 | TRBV27 | TGTGCCAGCAAGGGGCAGGGGGTAACTGAAGCTTTCTTT | CASKGQGVTEAFF
- | TRBD1 | TRBJ2-7 | TRBV5-1 | TGCGCCAGCAGCTTGGTAGCAGGGGGCTACGAGCAGTACTTC | CASSLVAGGYEQYF
once | - | TRBJ2-1 | TRBV27 | TGTGCCAGCAGTGCAACGGAGCTCCTCTACAATGAGCAGTTCTTC | CASSATELLYNEQFF
- | TRBD1 | TRBJ1-5 | TRBV27 | TGTGCCAGCACCCTAACAGGGGGCGCGGGGCAGCCCCAGCATTTT | CASTLTGGAGQPQHF
- | TRBD1 | TRBJ1-2 | TRBV4-1 | TGCGCCAGCAGCCTCGCCGGGACAGGGGCTCTGCTTAACTATGGCTACACCTTC | CASSLAGTGALLNYGYTF
- | - | TRBJ2-7 | TRBV10-3 | TGTGCCATCAGTGAGCCCATGACAGGCTCTCCCTACGAGCAGTACTTC | CAISEPMTGSPYEQYF
- | - | TRBJ2-2 | TRBV19 | TGTGCCAGTAGTTCGGGACACCGAAACACCGGGGAGCTGTTTTTT | CASSSGHRNTGELFF
- | TRBD2 | TRBJ2-2 | TRBV5-1 | TGCGCCAGCAGCCGGACCCCCGGGACTAAGAACACCGGGGAGCTGTTTTTT | CASSRTPGTKNTGELFF
- | TRBD1 | TRBJ1-6 | TRBV6-5 | TGTGCCAGCAGAAAGCGACAGGGAAATTCACCCCTCCACTTT | CASRKRQGNSPLHF
few | TRBD1 | TRBJ1-5 | TRBV7-8 | TGTGCCAGCAGCCTGAGGACAGGGCTGAGCAATCAGCCCCAGCATTTT | CASSLRTGLSNQPQHF
- | TRBD2 | TRBJ2-7 | TRBV2 | TGTGCCAGCAGTTTTAGCGGGACTAGCGACTACGAGCAGTACTTC | CASSFSGTSDYEQYF